This TCR beta chain was retrieved from a study of shared clonotypes between healthy human individuals (dated by TCRdb to the early 2020s). Background on the whole study: The cohort included a few men and a couple of women between 18 and 49 years of age. For each donor, CD4 naive and CD4 memory were each run on three plates, CD8 naive on two plates, and CD8 memory on one plate. The study deeply sequenced blood TCR repertoires of 5 or 6 healthy adults to estimate repertoire size and the extent of clonotype sharing between individuals. Libraries were prepared and TCR repertoires were sequenced by different laboratories using diverse techniques, in order to increase sequencing depth and limit assay-specific biases. Per donor, leukapheresis produced somewhere between about 0.85 and 10 billion PBMCs. The study at large found these results: Sharing across several donors was observed for roughly 5.4% of naive CD4, less than 4% of naive CD8, over 2% of memory CD4, and roughly 0.4% of memory CD8 clonotypes. Because the study included only a small number of donors, the genetic and exposure-history diversity represented was limited. Sampling was limited to blood, and TCR repertoires in tissue likely differ from TCR repertoires in blood. Even with the large sequencing depth, rarefaction of the sorted-subset datasets indicated that sequencing was incomplete. Higher generation probabilities were observed for clonotypes shared by all four sorted-subset donors than for non-shared clonotypes. Naive subsets generally had larger estimated clonotype richness than memory subsets. Pairwise subsampling led to the expectation that sequencing depth would affect the degree of clonotype sharing among donors.

The junction shows trimming of 4 bases on V and 3 bases on J, plus 19 bases between the germline ends. The germline V gene sets CDR1 to MNHEY and CDR2 to SVGAGI. The CDR3, from cysteine to phenylalanine, totals 16 residues. Kept here is only the CDR3 DNA, which spans 48 bases and is read in frame from base 1. As to this clone: Its antigen is still unknown. There are no base qualities to consult, and no much larger clone falls within one base.

Using the deep immunoSEQ assay, multiplex PCR amplified TCR CDR3 regions from genomic DNA. Extracted genomic DNA from each cell subset was spread evenly across all wells of several immunoSEQ 96-well plates, with each plate serving as a replicate. For sorted subsets, roughly 190 ng of genomic DNA, equivalent to 25,000 to 30,000 T cell genomes, went into each replicate PCR. The purified libraries were quantified using a Qubit 3.0 fluorometer, sized with a Bioanalyzer 2100, and then quantified again using the KAPA Library Quantification kit. Every immunoSEQ 96-well plate was sequenced on a dedicated single-read 150-cycle Illumina NextSeq 550 flow cell. In the authors' own workflow: Because the immunoSEQ output included only junctional sequences and no quality scores, the filtering could not be the same as the filtering used for full-length reads. Sequences were annotated with PyIR, a Python wrapper for IgBLAST v1.9, and V/J genes and CDR3 were assigned using IMGT germline references. Any read was removed if the V/J assignment was weak (E-value above 1e-6), the CDR3 was missing, or the read contained stop codons, out-of-frame junctions, or ambiguous translated residues. V3J clonotypes were defined as sequences sharing an identical inferred V gene, J gene, and CDR3 amino acid sequence. To compute the percentage overlap between repertoires, the number of shared unique clonotypes was divided by the size of the smaller repertoire. Repertoire richness was assessed with RTK rarefaction, the Chao1 estimator, and Recon v2.1 estimates of unobserved clonotypes. OLGA was used to compute generation probabilities for all TCRbeta clonotypes that the gDNA method yielded from several donors. In its TCRdb copy, this immuneACCESS table keeps in-frame sequences only and misses some clones. Where compared with another copy, unresolved V genes explain less than half of these, and the others have no known cause. V and J calls and clone size follow that table, whereas D and trimming were derived from the DNA. In this sample the table shows roughly 1,600,000 clones, approximately 98.5% of which occur a single time. The ten largest clones add up to about 0.35% of the sample.

The donors were healthy, HIV-negative adults with no recently reported acute infections or vaccinations. Only Caucasian adults living in Nashville, Tennessee, USA were represented among the donors. CD4+ T cells were enriched by magnetic negative selection, after which naive cells were positively selected on CD45RA and the negative fraction was taken as the memory subset. Blood was obtained by leukapheresis, after which PBMCs were separated by Ficoll-Histopaque density gradient centrifugation and cryopreserved in liquid nitrogen vapor phase. Purity and quantity of every magnetically sorted T cell population were checked by analytical flow cytometry. Genomic DNA was isolated from every sorted fraction and measured by UV absorbance on a Nanodrop 2000c.

The clonotype comes from a man between 25 and 39 years old in good health. The sample comprised naive CD4+ T cells sorted from blood. The sample's cell subset or site label, decoded: CD45RA+ positively selected. The rearrangement joined TRBV6-5 to TRBJ2-7; the D segment could be TRBD2, given 5 matching bases. The sequence in DNA is TGTGCCAGCAGTTCGGTTGAGGGTGGGAAAAGCTACGAGCAGTACTTC. This codes for CASSSVEGGKSYEQYF.